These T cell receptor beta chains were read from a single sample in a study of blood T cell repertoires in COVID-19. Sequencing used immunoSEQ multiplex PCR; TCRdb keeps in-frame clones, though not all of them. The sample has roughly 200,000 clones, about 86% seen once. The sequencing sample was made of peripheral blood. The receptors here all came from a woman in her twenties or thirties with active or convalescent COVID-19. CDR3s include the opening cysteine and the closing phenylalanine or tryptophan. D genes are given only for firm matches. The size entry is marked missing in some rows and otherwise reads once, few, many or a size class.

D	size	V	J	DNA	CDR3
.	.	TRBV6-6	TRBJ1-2	TGTGCCAGCAGGGGGGGGGCTGGCTATGGCTACACCTTC	CASRGGAGYGYTF
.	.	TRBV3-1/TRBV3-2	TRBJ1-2	TGTGCCAGCAGCCAAGGAGGGGGAGGGAACTATGGCTACACCTTC	CASSQGGGGNYGYTF
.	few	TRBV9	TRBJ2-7	TGTGCCAGCAGCCAAGGGGCCCACTCCTACGAGCAGTACTTC	CASSQGAHSYEQYF
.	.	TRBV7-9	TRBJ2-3	TGTGCCAGCAGCGCAGGGACAAACAGTACTAGCACAGATACGCAGTATTTT	CASSAGTNSTSTDTQYF
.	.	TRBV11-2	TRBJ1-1	TGTGCCAGCAGCTTCTTTTCGCTGTCCATGGGACAAAACACTGAAGCTTTCTTT	CASSFFSLSMGQNTEAFF
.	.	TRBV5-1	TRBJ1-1	TGCGCCAGCAGAGGCAGGGAGGTAAGAGATACTGAAGCTTTCTTT	CASRGREVRDTEAFF
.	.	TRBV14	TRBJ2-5	TGTGCCAGCAGCTTACCTTCCGGGGGTGAAGAGACCCAGTACTTC	CASSLPSGGEETQYF
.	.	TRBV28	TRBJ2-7	TGTGCCAGCAGTACCTCCCCCGGGACCTACGAGCAGTACTTC	CASSTSPGTYEQYF
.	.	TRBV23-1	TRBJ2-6	TGCGCCAGCAGTCAATCGGCAGGGGGGGCCAACGTCCTGACTTTC	CASSQSAGGANVLTF
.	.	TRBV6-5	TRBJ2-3	TGTGCCAGCAGTTATGGGGGGAGAATCACAGATACGCAGTATTTT	CASSYGGRITDTQYF
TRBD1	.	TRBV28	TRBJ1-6	TGTGCCAGCGGGGCCGGGACAGAATTTAATTCACCCCTCCACTTT	CASGAGTEFNSPLHF
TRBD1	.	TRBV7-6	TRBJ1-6	TGTGCCAGCAGCTTAGCGGGACAGTCTCCGGGCTCCTATAATTCACCCCTCCACTTT	CASSLAGQSPGSYNSPLHF
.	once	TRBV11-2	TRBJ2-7	TGTGCCAGCAGTTCATTGGGCCCCTACGAGCAGTACTTC	CASSSLGPYEQYF
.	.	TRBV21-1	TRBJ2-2	TGTGCCAGCAGCAAAGTGAGTCTAGCGGGTCTCGCGAACACCGGGGAGCTGTTTTTT	CASSKVSLAGLANTGELFF